Presented here are 20 T cell receptor beta chains from one specimen sequenced in a study of vaccination effects on CD4 cells after COVID-19 (dated by TCRdb to the early 2020s). These receptors have no known antigen. In the ViraFEST assay, PBMC were stimulated with viral peptide pools, and antigen-specific CD4+ T cell clonotypes were then identified by expansion using TCR sequencing. After around eleven days of culture, CD4+ T cells were isolated with the EasySep CD4+ T cell isolation kit. Negative nucleocapsid antibody results before and after vaccination confirmed that the healthy vaccine recipients had no prior SARS-CoV-2 infection. The library was obtained by the immunoSEQ multiplex PCR assay. The table comes from immuneACCESS by way of TCRdb, which keeps in-frame sequences with V and J called. Part of the clones is missing from these tables; in studies checked, under half for an unresolved V gene and the rest for unknown reasons. For this sample there are 60,000 to 65,000 clones; over 70% appear just once. The ten largest account for 3% to 4% of the sample.

This sample comprised CD4+ T cells from PBMCs cultured with HCoV-OC43 spike peptides, obtained before COVID-19 vaccination. Sample cell subset or site, as interpreted from the label and publication: HCoV-OC43 spike overlapping peptide pool stimulation. These receptors all stem from a human donor who received a COVID-19 vaccine.

V gene TRBV10-3 combines with J gene TRBJ2-5; 9 bases match TRBD1. This CDR3 has 12 residues. The germline V gene has CDR1 ENHRY and CDR2 SYGVKD. The junction had 2 bases not matched to a gene; V was cut back by 8 bases and J by 4 bases. The CDR3 nucleotides read TGTGCCATCGGGACAGGGCTAGAGACCCAGTACTTC. It is translated as CAIGTGLETQYF.

V and J are TRBV28 and TRBJ2-5; D possibly corresponds to TRBD1 (5 bases). V gave up 2 bases and J gave up 5 bases, with 12 bases separating them. The germline V gene has CDR1 MDHEN and CDR2 SYDVKM. The CDR3 has 14 amino acids. CDR3 amino acids: CASSLQGMWETQYF. DNA for the CDR3: TGTGCCAGCAGTTTACAGGGAATGTGGGAGACCCAGTACTTC. The full variable domain, rest sourced from reference TRBV28 and TRBJ2-5, is DVKVTQSSRYLVKRTGEKVFLECVQDMDHENMFWYRQDPGLGLRLIYFSYDVKMKEKGDIPEGYSVSREKKERFSLILESASTNQTSMYLCASSLQGMWETQYFGPGTRLLVL.

The chain carries TRBV29-1 and TRBJ2-5; the match to TRBD2 covers 7 bases. V lost 2 bases to trimming and J lost 5 bases; unmatched junction nucleotides: 8. From germline, CDR1 is SQVTM and CDR2 ANQGSEA. The CDR3 covers 14 residues. The CDR3 DNA sequence: TGCAGCGTTGAACACGTACCCGGGGGGGAGACCCAGTACTTC. Translation: CSVEHVPGGETQYF. The whole variable domain, filled in from reference TRBV29-1 and TRBJ2-5, reads SAVISQKPSRDICQRGTSLTIQCQVDSQVTMMFWYRQQPGQSLTLIATANQGSEATYESGFVIDKFPISRPNLTFSTLTVSNMSPEDSSIYLCSVEHVPGGETQYFGPGTRLLVL.

The chain has TRBV6-4 and TRBJ1-2; TRBD1 matches at 9 bases. V dropped 6 bases and J dropped 5; count of bases not matched to a gene: 7. The CDR3 has 14 amino acids. Per the germline V gene, CDR1 is MRHNA and CDR2 is SNTAGT. CDR3 in DNA: TGTGCCAGCAGGGCCACAGGGGGCCGGTATGGCTACACCTTC. Residues: CASRATGGRYGYTF.

CDR3 DNA sequence: TGTGCCAGCAGCTGGGGAAACCGGGGCTTTAATGAAAAACTGTTTTTT. Its protein is CASSWGNRGFNEKLFF. The gene calls are TRBV5-5 and TRBJ1-4, with D tentatively TRBD1 (5 bases). Trimming removed 3 bases at V and 4 bases at J, with 16 bases between. This CDR3 has 16 amino acids. Germline CDR1 and CDR2: SGHKS and YYEKEE (reference sequence).

This clone was recorded once. The J gene is TRBJ1-2, the V gene TRBV25-1, with D maybe TRBD1 (6 bases). Germline CDR1 is MGHDK and CDR2 is SYGVNS. V was cut by 5 bases and J by 0 bases, with 13 bases left in between. The CDR3 has 15 amino acids. The CDR3 reads CASSPTGGPNYGYTF. CDR3 nucleotide sequence: TGTGCCAGCAGTCCGACAGGCGGCCCTAACTATGGCTACACCTTC.

The chain carries TRBV5-1 and TRBJ2-1; 9 bases are a match to TRBD1. The CDR3 loop spans 15 amino acids. Unmatched junction bases numbered 4, after V lost 4 bases and J lost 2 bases. Germline CDR1 and CDR2: SGHRS and YFSETQ. DNA of the CDR3: TGCGCCAGCAGCGGGGGACAGGGTGCCTACAATGAGCAGTTCTTC. Amino acids: CASSGGQGAYNEQFF.

V and J are TRBV6-5 and TRBJ2-4; D unclear. The germline gives CDR1 MNHEY, CDR2 SVGAGI. The length of the CDR3 is 14 residues. V lost 0 bases, J lost 2 bases, and 5 bases lay in between. The CDR3 reads CASSYSGTKNIQYF. CDR3 coding DNA: TGTGCCAGCAGTTACTCAGGGACCAAAAACATTCAGTACTTC.

Only a few counts were recorded for this clone. In nucleotides, the CDR3 is TGTGCCAGCCGACTAGCGGGGGACCCACACACCGGGGAGCTGTTTTTT. It is translated as CASRLAGDPHTGELFF. The chain recombines TRBV6-6 with TRBJ2-2; 12 bases fit TRBD2. The V gene end was trimmed by 8 bases and the J gene end by 3 bases; junction bases not matched to a gene: 7. Looked up from germline, CDR1 is MNHNY and CDR2 is SVGAGI (reference sequence). The length of the CDR3 is 16 residues.

V and J are TRBV7-2 and TRBJ1-6; 8 nucleotides line up with TRBD1. CDR1 SGHTA and CDR2 FQGNSA come from the germline V gene. V was clipped by 2 bases and J by 7 bases; unmatched bases: 1. This CDR3 is built from 14 residues. CDR3 amino acids: CASSLRQGNSPLHF. The CDR3 coding sequence is TGTGCCAGCAGCTTACGACAGGGGAATTCACCCCTCCACTTT. The variable domain in full, completed from reference TRBV7-2 and TRBJ1-6, reads GAGVSQSPSNKVTEKGKDVELRCDPISGHTALYWYRQSLGQGLEFLIYFQGNSAPDKSGLPSDRFSAERTGGSVSTLTIQRTQQEDSAVYLCASSLRQGNSPLHFGNGTRLTVT.

The chain combines TRBV7-2 with TRBJ2-5; D ambiguous. CDR1 and CDR2 (germline): SGHTA, FQGNSA. There are 15 residues in the CDR3. V lost 5 bases, J lost 0 bases, and 13 bases lay in between. The CDR3 nucleotides read TGTGCCAGCAGCCCCCCAGGCTATTACCAAGAGACCCAGTACTTC. Protein sequence: CASSPPGYYQETQYF.

The chain is built from TRBV3-1 (or the pseudogene TRBV3-2) and TRBJ1-5; D unresolved. V lost 0 bases and J lost 7, with 13 bases in between. There are 15 residues in the CDR3. CDR1 and CDR2 (germline): LGHDT, YNNKEL (reference sequence). CDR3 in DNA: TGTGCCAGCAGCCAAGATCTCGGGGTAGGCCAGCCCCAGCATTTT. It specifies CASSQDLGVGQPQHF.

This clone appeared a single time. This rearrangement joins TRBV3-1 (or the pseudogene TRBV3-2) to TRBJ2-1; D not resolved. Germline CDR1 is LGHDT and CDR2 is YNNKEL (reference sequence). The V and J ends lost 4 bases and 8 bases respectively, with 9 bases between them. This CDR3 contains 12 residues. The CDR3 loop is CASSRGPHEQFF. CDR3 sequence (DNA): TGTGCCAGCAGCCGCGGTCCCCATGAGCAGTTCTTC.

The CDR3 loop reads CASSLPVGGNYGYTF. The CDR3 DNA reads TGTGCCAGCAGTTTACCCGTGGGCGGGAACTATGGCTACACCTTC. The rearrangement links TRBV28 to TRBJ1-2; no clear D gene. CDR3 length equals 15 residues. V shed 2 bases and J shed 2 bases, with 12 bases lying between them. Germline V CDR1 and CDR2: MDHEN, SYDVKM.

The V and J genes are TRBV24-1 and TRBJ1-5; D not resolved. The CDR3 is made up of 14 amino acids. The germline CDR1 and CDR2 sequences are KGHDR and SFDVKD. Trimming took off 9 bases at V and 3 bases at J, with 14 bases between the two ends. CDR3 in DNA: TGTGCCACCTCTAATGCGGCTCCCAATCAGCCCCAGCATTTT. Translated, it gives CATSNAAPNQPQHF.

This clone was observed once. The chain employs TRBV6-1 and TRBJ2-6, with D uncertain. Germline assignment: CDR1 MNHNS and CDR2 SASEGT. This CDR3 contains 15 residues. Trimming took off 2 bases at V and 0 bases at J, with 5 bases between the two ends. CDR3 bases: TGTGCCAGCAGTGAAAGAGACTCTGGGGCCAACGTCCTGACTTTC. This codes for CASSERDSGANVLTF.

V gene TRBV2 combines with J gene TRBJ2-1; 10 positions match TRBD1. V shed 10 bases, J shed 7 bases, and the junction held 10 bases outside the gene matches. There are 14 residues in the CDR3. Germline V gene data show CDR1 as SNHLY and CDR2 as FYNNEI. CDR3 coding DNA: TGTGCCACCAACCGGGACAGGGGAGGGAATGAGCAGTTCTTC. As protein: CATNRDRGGNEQFF. The full variable domain, completed using reference TRBV2 and TRBJ2-1, is EPEVTQTPSHQVTQMGQEVILRCVPISNHLYFYWYRQILGQKVEFLVSFYNNEISEKSEIFDDQFSVERPDGSNFTLKIRSTKLEDSAMYFCATNRDRGGNEQFFGPGTRLTVL.

J is TRBJ1-6 and V is TRBV7-9; D not resolved. The CDR3 covers 13 residues. Trimming took 5 bases from V and 6 from J, leaving 8 bases between them. In germline, CDR1 is SEHNR, CDR2 FQNEAQ (reference sequence). As DNA, the CDR3 is TGTGCCAGCAGCCCTGGGTTTAATTCACCCCTCCACTTT. It specifies CASSPGFNSPLHF.

As concerns this clone: The sample holds other DNA sequences that translate to the same CDR3. The J gene is TRBJ1-2, the V gene TRBV29-1; D not resolved. Trimming took 0 bases from V and 8 from J, leaving 4 bases between them. CDR1 is SQVTM, CDR2 ANQGSEA, per germline. This CDR3 spans 10 amino acids. The CDR3 here is CSVEDYGYTF. In nucleotides, the CDR3 is TGCAGCGTTGAAGATTACGGCTACACCTTC.

The count of this clone is one. The rearrangement uses TRBV28 and TRBJ2-5; 11 bases fit TRBD2. Unmatched junction bases numbered 14, after V lost 4 bases and J lost 7 bases. Looked up from germline, CDR1 is MDHEN and CDR2 is SYDVKM. CDR3 length equals 17 residues. The chain's CDR3 is CASSSTQLAGVRGTQYF. CDR3 sequence (DNA): TGTGCCAGCAGTTCGACCCAACTAGCGGGGGTGCGGGGGACCCAGTACTTC.